The T cell receptor (beta chain) described here comes from a study of shared clonotypes between healthy human individuals. The V gene lost 4 bases and the J gene lost 5 bases, with 17 bases spanning the gap. Germline V CDR1 and CDR2: MNHEY, SVGAGI. This CDR3 is 15 amino acids long. Sequenced by immunoSEQ multiplex PCR; TCRdb stores in-frame clones only, minus some. This table holds around 2.5 million clones, 93% found once. V and J are TRBV6-5 and TRBJ2-5, with D perhaps assigned TRBD1 or TRBD2 (6 bases each). The clonotype was recovered from a man in his late teens or twenties in good health. Some clones in this sample may be carry-over from other donors' samples. The source material was naive CD4+ T cells from PBMCs. The subset is: CD45RA+ positively selected. CDR3 residues: CASSFNREVRETQYF. CDR3 sequence (DNA): TGTGCCAGCAGTTTCAACAGGGAGGTCCGGGAGACCCAGTACTTC.